The rows below give T cell receptor beta chains drawn from one sample of a study of T cell repertoires in cytomegalovirus infection. TCRdb itself ran the reads through MiXCR, one entry per CDR3 protein. Of around 900,000 distinct CDR3 sequences listed, approximately 31% are singletons. Their target antigens are unknown. Sequences were derived from cultured CD8+ T cells from PBMCs, sampled from culture after CMV antigen stimulation. Receptor source: a human donor in good health (CMV status not recorded). Some clones in this sample may be carry-over from other donors' samples. The CDR3 runs from the conserved cysteine through the conserved F or W. Clone sizes are given selectively: once, few, many, or a class where the clone is expanded.

clone size,V gene,CDR3 length,J gene,CDR3 protein
few,TRBV6-1,16,TRBJ2-1,CASSPWGALSGNEQFF
NA,TRBV20-1,13,TRBJ1-3,CSAGDSSGNTIYF
NA,TRBV10-1,15,TRBJ1-1,CASSDGRGLGTEAFF
few,TRBV25-1,15,TRBJ1-2,CASSEAHTEVYGYTF
NA,TRBV10-3,13,TRBJ2-2,CAIPGGLTGELFF
NA,TRBV29-1,13,TRBJ2-1,CSVGLISYNEQFF
NA,TRBV9,14,TRBJ2-1,CASSVDRGDNEQFF
NA,TRBV15,15,TRBJ2-4,CATSSRGVAKNIQYF
NA,TRBV6-5,13,TRBJ2-4,CASFELAKNIQYF
many,TRBV7-8,15,TRBJ1-1,CASSLGAGMNTEAFF
few,TRBV2,17,TRBJ2-6,CASLIRDTLDGANVLTF
few,TRBV5-1,15,TRBJ2-1,CASRPGQGEINEQFF
NA,TRBV5-1,16,TRBJ1-5,CASSSWDRGRKQPQHF
NA,TRBV9,13,TRBJ2-5,CASSVGRAETQYF
few,TRBV6-2/TRBV6-3,13,TRBJ2-7,CASSYSEAYEQYF
few,TRBV12-3/TRBV12-4,16,TRBJ1-2,CASSSPWVAGNYGYTF
NA,TRBV5-4,15,TRBJ2-3,CAGSQRDRDRDTQYF
NA,TRBV7-3,15,TRBJ1-3,CASSLPEAGLDTIYF
NA,TRBV11-2,15,TRBJ2-1,CASSVSGTRYNEQFF
once,TRBV18,17,TRBJ2-1,CASSPVEGSRFYNEQFF
NA,TRBV24-1,14,TRBJ1-1,CATSDSGTGSEAFF
few,TRBV28,15,TRBJ2-5,CASSLGGGKQETQYF
few,TRBV19,14,TRBJ1-1,CASSILQSNTEAFF